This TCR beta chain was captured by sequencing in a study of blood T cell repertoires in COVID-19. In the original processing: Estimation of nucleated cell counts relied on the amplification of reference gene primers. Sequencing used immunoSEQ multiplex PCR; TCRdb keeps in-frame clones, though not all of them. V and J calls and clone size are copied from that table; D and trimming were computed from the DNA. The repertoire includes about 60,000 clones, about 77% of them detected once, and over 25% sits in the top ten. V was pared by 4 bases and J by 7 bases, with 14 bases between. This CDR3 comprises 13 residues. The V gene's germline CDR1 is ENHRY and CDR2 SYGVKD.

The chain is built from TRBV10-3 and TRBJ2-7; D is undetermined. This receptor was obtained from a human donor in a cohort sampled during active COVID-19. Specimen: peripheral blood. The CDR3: CAISGQSRWEQYF. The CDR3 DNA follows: TGTGCCATCAGTGGACAATCCCGCTGGGAGCAGTACTTC.